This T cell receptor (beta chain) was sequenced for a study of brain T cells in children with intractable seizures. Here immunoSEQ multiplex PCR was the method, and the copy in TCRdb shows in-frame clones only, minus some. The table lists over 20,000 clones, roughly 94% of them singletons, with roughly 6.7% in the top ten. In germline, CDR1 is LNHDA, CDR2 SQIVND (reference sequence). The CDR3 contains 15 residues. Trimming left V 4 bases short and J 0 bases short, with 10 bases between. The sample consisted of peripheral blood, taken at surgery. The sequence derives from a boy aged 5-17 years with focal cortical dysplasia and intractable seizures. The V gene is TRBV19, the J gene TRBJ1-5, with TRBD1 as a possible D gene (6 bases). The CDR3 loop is CASSTAQGSNQPQHF. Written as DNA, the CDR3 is TGTGCCAGTAGTACCGCACAGGGTAGCAATCAGCCCCAGCATTTT.